Below are 19 T cell receptor beta chains sequenced from a single sample in a study of breast tumors, draining lymph nodes, adjacent tissues. Samples came from axillary lymph nodes draining the breast cancer. One entry per CDR3 protein results from TCRdb running MiXCR on the multiplex PCR reads. The sample has 200,000 to 250,000 distinct CDR3 sequences, about 34% seen once. The sequencing input was axillary lymph node tissue. These TCRs come from a female donor with breast cancer. Some clones in this sample may be carry-over from other donors' samples.

At least ten counts were recorded for this clonotype. This rearrangement joins TRBV5-6 to TRBJ2-2; maybe TRBD1 (5 bases). This CDR3 contains 14 residues. Trimming shortened V by 0 bases and J by 6 bases, and 9 bases separated the two germline ends. Germline V gene lookup returns CDR1 SGHDT and CDR2 YYEEEE. The CDR3 sequence: CASSLGWTPGELFF. In DNA, the CDR3 is TGTGCCAGCAGCTTGGGATGGACACCCGGGGAGCTGTTTTTT.

This rearrangement joins TRBV12-3 or TRBV12-4 to TRBJ2-3; the D gene is possibly TRBD2 (6 bases). The CDR3 runs 14 residues. CDR3 in amino acids: CASGLAGRTDTQYF. The CDR3 DNA reads TGTGCTAGTGGCCTTGCGGGACGAACAGATACGCAGTATTTT.

Comment on this clonotype: This likely comes from a read error, as the CDR3 has no conserved phenylalanine or tryptophan at its end. It is unclear where the CDR3 begins or ends on the DNA, so no DNA is shown, and the CDR3 is as TCRdb lists it. This chain links TRBV12-3 or TRBV12-4 with TRBJ2-5; the table gives TRBD2 as D, unverified against the DNA. The CDR3 length equals 11 residues, ends included. The CDR3 here is CASSVAGALGT.

This clonotype was seen repeatedly, ten times or more. The V and J genes are TRBV14 and TRBJ2-1, with TRBD1 identical over 7 bases. Losses at the gene ends were 5 bases for V and 5 bases for J; bases not matched to a gene: 9. The V gene's germline CDR1 is SGHDN and CDR2 FVKESK. This CDR3 has 15 amino acids. For the CDR3, the DNA is TGTGCCAGCAGCTCCCGACAGGGACATAACAATGAGCAGTTCTTC. This gives the protein CASSSRQGHNNEQFF.

This clonotype was seen only a few times. The chain recombines TRBV28 with TRBJ1-5, with a tentative D call TRBD1 (5 bases). V gave up 9 bases and J gave up 0 bases, with 12 bases separating them. The CDR3 consists of 14 residues. Per germline, CDR1 MDHEN and CDR2 SYDVKM. The CDR3 spells CASSGVYSNQPQHF. CDR3 in DNA: TGTGCCAGTTCGGGGGTTTATAGCAATCAGCCCCAGCATTTT.

This clonotype was detected ten times or more. The V gene is TRBV4-1, the J gene TRBJ2-5; a weak D match, TRBD1 (6 bases). Germline CDR1 MGHRA, CDR2 YSYEKL. V was pared by 0 bases and J by 5 bases, with 10 bases between. The CDR3 loop spans 14 amino acids. The CDR3 DNA reads as TGCGCCAGCAGCCAAGATAGGGGGATCGAGACCCAGTACTTC. This encodes CASSQDRGIETQYF.

CDR3: CASRLGGNNEQFF. The CDR3 DNA follows: TGTGCCAGCAGGCTCGGAGGAAACAATGAGCAGTTCTTC. The genes are TRBV28 and TRBJ2-1, with D perhaps matching TRBD2 (5 bases). Germline values: CDR1 MDHEN, CDR2 SYDVKM. V gave up 6 bases and J gave up 5 bases, with 11 bases separating them. CDR3 length: 13 residues.

In its sample, this clonotype was seen many times. The chain uses TRBV10-3 and TRBJ2-1, with a weak D call TRBD2 (5 bases). This CDR3 is 15 amino acids long. V lost 0 bases and J lost 1, with 7 bases in between. Looked up from germline, CDR1 is ENHRY and CDR2 is SYGVKD. The CDR3 is CAISESRASYNEQFF. The CDR3 region has the DNA TGTGCCATCAGTGAGTCGAGGGCTTCCTACAATGAGCAGTTCTTC.

This clonotype appeared a few times. This may stem from a read error, because a much larger clone lies one nucleotide away. V and J are TRBV7-2 and TRBJ1-2, with 7 bases lining up with TRBD1. Germline CDR1 SGHTA, CDR2 FQGNSA. The CDR3 contains 16 residues. The CDR3 sequence: CASSLESTGWHYGHTF. As DNA, the CDR3 is TGTGCCAGCAGCTTAGAGTCGACAGGGTGGCACTATGGCCACACCTTC.

In its sample, this clonotype was seen many times. CDR3 DNA: TGTGCTAGTGGAGTCCAGGGGTCGGGCACCGGGGAGCTGTTTTTT. Protein product: CASGVQGSGTGELFF. V usage is TRBV12-5 and J usage is TRBJ2-2; the D gene is possibly TRBD1 (6 bases). Germline V gene lookup returns CDR1 LGHNT and CDR2 FRNRAP. The ends were cut back, 6 bases at V and 4 bases at J, with 15 bases in the middle. The CDR3 runs 15 residues.

This clonotype was detected ten times or more. The chain joins TRBV9 to TRBJ2-1, with D tentatively TRBD2 (6 bases). The germline CDR1 and CDR2 sequences are SGDLS and YYNGEE. The CDR3 consists of 15 residues. V was clipped by 0 bases and J by 7 bases, with 14 bases between them. The CDR3, as DNA: TGTGCCAGCAGCGTAGAACTAGCTTTTGAAAATGAGCAGTTCTTC. It encodes CASSVELAFENEQFF.

At least ten counts were recorded for this clonotype. The V gene is TRBV12-3 or TRBV12-4, the J gene TRBJ2-1; D uncertain. The length of the CDR3 is 11 residues. The germline V and J ends were trimmed by 7 bases and 5 bases, with 6 bases remaining between them. The CDR3 here is CASTFHNEQFF. In nucleotides, the CDR3 is TGTGCCAGCACTTTCCACAATGAGCAGTTCTTC.

This clonotype was counted at least ten times. The chain is built from TRBV11-2 and TRBJ1-2; the match to TRBD1 covers 8 bases. Germline V lookup: CDR1 SGHAT, CDR2 FQNNGV. This CDR3 is built from 14 residues. V lost 7 bases and J lost 5; bases outside the gene matches: 9. The DNA of the CDR3 is TGTGCCAGCAACCAGCAGGGGGCGCTTTATGGCTACACCTTC. It yields the protein CASNQQGALYGYTF.

Many counts were recorded for this clonotype. The chain is built from TRBV5-1 and TRBJ2-7, with D maybe TRBD1 (5 bases). V was clipped by 1 base and J by 5 bases, with 16 bases between them. Germline V lookup: CDR1 SGHRS, CDR2 YFSETQ. The CDR3 loop spans 15 amino acids. The CDR3 reads CASSLLGVSPDEQYF. CDR3 coding DNA: TGCGCCAGCAGCTTGCTAGGGGTGTCCCCCGACGAGCAGTACTTC.

This clonotype occurred many times. The chain employs TRBV24-1 and TRBJ2-1; D might be TRBD1 or TRBD2, each matching 5 bases. Trimming cost V 3 bases and J 4 bases, with 12 bases left between them. Germline V CDR1 and CDR2: KGHDR, SFDVKD. CDR3 length equals 15 residues. Here the CDR3 reads CATSDGDVFYNEQFF. CDR3 in DNA: TGTGCCACCAGTGATGGGGACGTGTTTTACAATGAGCAGTTCTTC.

On this clonotype: Since a much larger clone is just one base distant, this may be a read error. The CDR3 does not end in the conserved phenylalanine or tryptophan, so this is likely a read error. The chain uses TRBV19 and TRBJ2-1; 8 nucleotides match TRBD1. Trimming removed 3 bases from V and 4 bases from J; junction bases left unmatched: 5. The germline V gene has CDR1 LNHDA and CDR2 SQIVND (reference sequence). The CDR3 consists of 15 residues. The CDR3 region has the DNA TGTGCCAGTAGTATTACAGGGGGTTCTTACAATGAGCAGTTCCTC. Translating it yields CASSITGGSYNEQFL.

This clonotype has a count of ten or more. The chain couples TRBV5-4 to TRBJ2-2, with 7 bases that match TRBD2. This CDR3 contains 16 residues. V was pared by 3 bases and J by 0 bases, with 5 bases of the junction left unmatched. Germline CDR1 reads SGHNT; CDR2 reads YYREEE (reference sequence). The CDR3 nucleotides are TGTGCCAGCAGCTCGGGGGGACCCGCGAACACCGGGGAGCTGTTTTTT. Translating it yields CASSSGGPANTGELFF. The full variable domain, with the rest looked up from reference TRBV5-4 and TRBJ2-2, is ETGVTQSPTHLIKTRGQQVTLRCSSQSGHNTVSWYQQALGQGPQFIFQYYREEENGRGNFPPRFSGLQFPNYSSELNVNALELDDSALYLCASSSGGPANTGELFFGEGSRLTVL.

A remark on this clonotype: A read error may account for a junction end that differs from germline. The chain recombines TRBV5-6 with TRBJ2-7; TRBD2 matches 12 bases. The germline CDR1 and CDR2 sequences are SGHDT and YYEEEE. The CDR3 extends over 15 amino acids. The CDR3 DNA reads TGTGTCAGCAGCCCCGGGACTAGCGGGTATTACGAGCAGTACTTC. It encodes CVSSPGTSGYYEQYF.

This clonotype was found many times. This chain joins TRBV5-4 and TRBJ1-2; D remains unclear. The V end was cut by 6 bases, the J end by 4 bases, with 16 bases between. Germline V CDR1 and CDR2: SGHNT, YYREEE (reference sequence). The CDR3 sequence is 14 residues long. The CDR3 spells CASKERITPYGYTF. The CDR3 nucleotides read TGTGCCAGCAAGGAACGGATAACCCCCTATGGCTACACCTTC.